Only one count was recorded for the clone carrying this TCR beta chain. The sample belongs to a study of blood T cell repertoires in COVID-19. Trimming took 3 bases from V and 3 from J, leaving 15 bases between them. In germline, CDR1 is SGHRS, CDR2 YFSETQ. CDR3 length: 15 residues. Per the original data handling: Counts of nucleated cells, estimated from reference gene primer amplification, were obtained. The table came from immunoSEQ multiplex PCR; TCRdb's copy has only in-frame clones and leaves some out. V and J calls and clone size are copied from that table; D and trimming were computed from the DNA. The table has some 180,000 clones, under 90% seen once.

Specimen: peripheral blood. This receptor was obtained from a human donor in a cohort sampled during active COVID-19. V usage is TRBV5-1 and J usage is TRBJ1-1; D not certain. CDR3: CASSYGSLPHTEAFF. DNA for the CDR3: TGCGCCAGCAGCTATGGGAGTTTGCCGCACACTGAAGCTTTCTTT. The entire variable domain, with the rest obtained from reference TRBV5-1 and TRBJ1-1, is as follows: KAGVTQTPRYLIKTRGQQVTLSCSPISGHRSVSWYQQTPGQGLQFLFEYFSETQRNKGNFPGRFSGRQFSNSRSEMNVSTLELGDSALYLCASSYGSLPHTEAFFGQGTRLTVV.